The sequence of this T cell receptor beta chain was determined in a study of cytomegalovirus exposure and HLA in healthy donors. CDR3 size: 13 residues. V dropped 3 bases and J dropped 2 bases, with 7 bases sitting between them. Germline CDR1 KGHSH, CDR2 LQKENI. PCR amplification relied on 60 Vbeta primers (plus 13 Jbeta primers). Assay: immunoSEQ multiplex PCR; the TCRdb copy retains only in-frame clones and omits some. The sample carries roughly 200,000 clones, approximately 80% recorded once. The receptor was isolated from a woman aged 30 to 39 in good health and CMV-seronegative. The sample was PBMCs. This chain links TRBV18 with TRBJ2-5, with a possible D match to TRBD1 (6 bases). The CDR3 sequence is CASSPGAQETQYF. The CDR3, as DNA: TGTGCCAGCTCACCGGGGGCACAAGAGACCCAGTACTTC.